The clone carrying this T cell receptor beta chain was picked up one time. Its target is unknown. Donors were systemically healthy Caucasian individuals from Russia aged roughly 6 to 100 years. Germline assignment: CDR1 LNHNV and CDR2 YYDKDF (reference sequence). Trimming took 5 bases from V and 1 from J, leaving 11 bases between them. The CDR3 is made up of 14 amino acids. These data come from a study of blood T cells in healthy people across ages. For the second PCR, which ran for roughly 6 to 12 cycles, a sample-barcoded 5' primer and a J-beta primer mix were used. Every molecule of cDNA carried a tag from a template-switch adaptor with 12 random nucleotides. TCRdb itself ran the 5' RACE reads through MiXCR, one entry per CDR3 protein. The data contain 650,000 to 1,000,000 distinct CDR3 sequences, 30% to 45% of them singletons. Broader study findings: Roughly linearly, TCR beta diversity per million T cells fell as age increased. The study could not conclusively compare naive and antigen-experienced cells, given its unsorted PBMCs.

What was sequenced was blood. This TCR was sampled from a man younger than 35 in good health. This sequence joins TRBV15 and TRBJ1-1, with D unclear. The CDR3 spells CATSPRSKNTEAFF. The CDR3 bases are TGTGCCACCAGCCCTCGGAGCAAGAACACTGAAGCTTTCTTT. The whole variable domain, filled in from reference TRBV15 and TRBJ1-1, reads DAMVIQNPRYQVTQFGKPVTLSCSQTLNHNVMYWYQQKSSQAPKLLFHYYDKDFNNEADTPDNFQSRRPNTSFCFLDIRSPGLGDTAMYLCATSPRSKNTEAFFGQGTRLTVV.